This TCR beta chain stems from a study of cytomegalovirus exposure and HLA in healthy donors. General observations from the study: Certain indistinguishable V segments, among them TRBV6-2 and TRBV6-3, were excluded. In a later analysis, donors in an Asian-associated ancestry cluster reportedly had fewer N-insertions in productive TCRs than the cohort mean.

Turning to this clone: No antigen is known for it.

A multiplex PCR was run with 60 Vbeta primers and 13 Jbeta primers. Generated by immunoSEQ multiplex PCR, the TCRdb table keeps only in-frame clones and is missing some. The sample lists some 90,000 clones, 81% occurring once. Germline V gives CDR1 SQVTM, CDR2 ANQGSEA. V was shortened by 4 bases and J by 2 bases, with 9 bases between the two germline ends. The CDR3 consists of 13 residues. The rearrangement links TRBV29-1 to TRBJ1-5; possibly TRBD1 for D (6 bases). This TCR derives from a woman aged 70-85 years in good health and CMV-seropositive. The specimen sequenced was PBMCs. The CDR3 nucleotides read TGCAGCGTTGCAGGGGACGGCAATCAGCCCCAGCATTTT. Translating it yields CSVAGDGNQPQHF.